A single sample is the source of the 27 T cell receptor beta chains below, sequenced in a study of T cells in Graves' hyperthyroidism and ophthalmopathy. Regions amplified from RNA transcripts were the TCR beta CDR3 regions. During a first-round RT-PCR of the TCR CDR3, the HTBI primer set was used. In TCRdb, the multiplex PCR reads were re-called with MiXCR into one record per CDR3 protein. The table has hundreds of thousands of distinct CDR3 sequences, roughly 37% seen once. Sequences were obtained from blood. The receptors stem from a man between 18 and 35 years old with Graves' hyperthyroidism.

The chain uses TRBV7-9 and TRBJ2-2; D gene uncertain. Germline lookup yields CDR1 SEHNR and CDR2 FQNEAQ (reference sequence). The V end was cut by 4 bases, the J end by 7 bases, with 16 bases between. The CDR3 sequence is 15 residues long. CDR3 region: CASSSLTSHDGELFF. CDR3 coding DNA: TGTGCCAGCAGCTCCCTTACAAGTCACGACGGGGAGCTGTTTTTT.

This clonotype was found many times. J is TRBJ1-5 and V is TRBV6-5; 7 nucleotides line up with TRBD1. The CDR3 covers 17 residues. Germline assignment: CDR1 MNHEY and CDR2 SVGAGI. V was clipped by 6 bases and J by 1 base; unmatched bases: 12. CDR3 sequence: CASSRSDRVMSNQPQHF. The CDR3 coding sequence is TGTGCCAGCAGCAGAAGTGACAGGGTGATGAGCAATCAGCCCCAGCATTTT.

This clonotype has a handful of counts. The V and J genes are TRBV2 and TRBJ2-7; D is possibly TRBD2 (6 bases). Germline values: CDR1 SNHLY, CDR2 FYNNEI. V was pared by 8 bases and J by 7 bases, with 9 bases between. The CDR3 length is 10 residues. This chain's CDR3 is CASWGREQYF. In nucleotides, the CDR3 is TGTGCCAGCTGGGGGAGGGAGCAGTACTTC.

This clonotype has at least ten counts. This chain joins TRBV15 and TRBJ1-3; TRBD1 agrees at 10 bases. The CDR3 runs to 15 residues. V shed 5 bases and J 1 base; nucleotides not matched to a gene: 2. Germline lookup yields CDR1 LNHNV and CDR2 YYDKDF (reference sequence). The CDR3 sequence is CATSLDRGSGNTIYF. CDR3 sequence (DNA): TGTGCCACCAGCCTGGACAGGGGGTCTGGAAACACCATATATTTT.

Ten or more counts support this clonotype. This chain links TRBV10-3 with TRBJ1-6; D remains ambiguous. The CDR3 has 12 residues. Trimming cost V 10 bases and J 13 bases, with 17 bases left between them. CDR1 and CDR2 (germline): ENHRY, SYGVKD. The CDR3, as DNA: TGTGCCACCACGGGTGGGAAACAGCCCCTCCACTTT. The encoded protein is CATTGGKQPLHF.

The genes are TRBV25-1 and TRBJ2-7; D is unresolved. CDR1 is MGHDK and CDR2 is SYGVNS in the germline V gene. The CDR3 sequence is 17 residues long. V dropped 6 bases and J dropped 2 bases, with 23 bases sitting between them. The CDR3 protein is CASSQQTWTFDPYEQYF. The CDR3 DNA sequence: TGTGCCAGCAGCCAACAGACTTGGACCTTTGATCCCTACGAGCAGTACTTC.

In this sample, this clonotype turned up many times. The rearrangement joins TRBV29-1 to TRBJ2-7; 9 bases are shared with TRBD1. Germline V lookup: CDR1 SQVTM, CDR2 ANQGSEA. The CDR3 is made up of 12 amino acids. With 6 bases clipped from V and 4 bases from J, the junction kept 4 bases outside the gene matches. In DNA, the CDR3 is TGCAGCGTGGGGACAGGGTCTTACGAGCAGTACTTC. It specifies CSVGTGSYEQYF.

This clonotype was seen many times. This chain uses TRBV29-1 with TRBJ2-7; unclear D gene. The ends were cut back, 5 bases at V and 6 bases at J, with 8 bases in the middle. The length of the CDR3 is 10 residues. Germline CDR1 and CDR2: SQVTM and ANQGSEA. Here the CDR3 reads CSVKQSEQYF. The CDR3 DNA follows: TGCAGCGTTAAGCAGTCCGAGCAGTACTTC.

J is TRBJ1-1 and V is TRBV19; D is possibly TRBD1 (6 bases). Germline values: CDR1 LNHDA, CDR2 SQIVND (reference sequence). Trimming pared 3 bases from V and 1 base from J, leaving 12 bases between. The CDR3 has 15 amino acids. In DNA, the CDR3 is TGTGCCAGTAGTATCTCTTGGGGGCAGAACACTGAAGCTTTCTTT. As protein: CASSISWGQNTEAFF.

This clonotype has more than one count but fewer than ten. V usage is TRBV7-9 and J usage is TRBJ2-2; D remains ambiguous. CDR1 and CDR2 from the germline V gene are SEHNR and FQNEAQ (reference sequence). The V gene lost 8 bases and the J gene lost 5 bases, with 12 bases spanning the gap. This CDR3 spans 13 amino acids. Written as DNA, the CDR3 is TGTGCCAGCCTCGACCGGTTTACCGGGGAGCTGTTTTTT. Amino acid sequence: CASLDRFTGELFF.

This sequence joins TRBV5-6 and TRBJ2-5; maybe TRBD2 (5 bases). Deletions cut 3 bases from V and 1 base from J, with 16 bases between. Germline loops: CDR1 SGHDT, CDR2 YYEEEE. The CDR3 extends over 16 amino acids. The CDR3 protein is CASSSTRGNSQETQYF. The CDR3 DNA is TGTGCCAGCAGCTCCACTAGAGGAAACTCCCAAGAGACCCAGTACTTC.

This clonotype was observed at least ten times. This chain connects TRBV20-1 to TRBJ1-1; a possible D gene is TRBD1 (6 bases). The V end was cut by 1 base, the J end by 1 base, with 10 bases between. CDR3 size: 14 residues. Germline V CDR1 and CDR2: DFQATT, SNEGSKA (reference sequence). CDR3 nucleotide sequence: TGCAGTGCTAGAGCCCAGGGGCCGAACACTGAAGCTTTCTTT. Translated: CSARAQGPNTEAFF.

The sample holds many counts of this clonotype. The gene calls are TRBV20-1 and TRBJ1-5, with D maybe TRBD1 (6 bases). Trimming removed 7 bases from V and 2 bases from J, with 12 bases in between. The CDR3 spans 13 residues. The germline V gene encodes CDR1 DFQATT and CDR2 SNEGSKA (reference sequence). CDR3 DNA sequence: TGCAGTGTTCCGGGACATGGCAATCAGCCCCAGCATTTT. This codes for CSVPGHGNQPQHF.

For the CDR3, the DNA is TGTGCCAGTCGAGCGGAAGAACACACCGGGGAGCTGTTTTTT. Translated, it gives CASRAEEHTGELFF. The J gene is TRBJ2-2, the V gene TRBV19, with TRBD2 as a possible D gene (5 bases). CDR3 length: 14 amino acids. V was shortened by 8 bases and J by 3 bases, with 13 bases between the two germline ends. CDR1 is LNHDA, CDR2 SQIVND, per germline (reference sequence).

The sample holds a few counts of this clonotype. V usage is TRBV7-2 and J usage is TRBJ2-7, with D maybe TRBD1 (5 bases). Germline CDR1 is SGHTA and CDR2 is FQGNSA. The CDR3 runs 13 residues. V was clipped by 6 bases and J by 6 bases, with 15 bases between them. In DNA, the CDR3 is TGTGCCAGCAGTTTATCGTTAGGGGCCGAGCAGTACTTC. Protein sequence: CASSLSLGAEQYF. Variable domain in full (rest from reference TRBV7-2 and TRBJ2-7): GAGVSQSPSNKVTEKGKDVELRCDPISGHTALYWYRQSLGQGLEFLIYFQGNSAPDKSGLPSDRFSAERTGGSVSTLTIQRTQQEDSAVYLCASSLSLGAEQYFGPGTRLTVT.

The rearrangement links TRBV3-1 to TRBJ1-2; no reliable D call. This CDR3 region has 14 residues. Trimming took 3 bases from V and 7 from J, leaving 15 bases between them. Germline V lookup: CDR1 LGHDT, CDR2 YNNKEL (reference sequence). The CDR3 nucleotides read TGTGCCAGCAGCCAGAGAAGAGAGTCGGGTGGCTACACCTTC. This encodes CASSQRRESGGYTF.

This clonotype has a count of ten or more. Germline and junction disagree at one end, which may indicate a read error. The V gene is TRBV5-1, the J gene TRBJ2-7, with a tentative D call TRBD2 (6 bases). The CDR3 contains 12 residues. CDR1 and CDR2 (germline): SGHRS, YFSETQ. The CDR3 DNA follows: TGTGCCAGCAGCTTACTCGGGGGTGAGCAGTACTTC. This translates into CASSLLGGEQYF.

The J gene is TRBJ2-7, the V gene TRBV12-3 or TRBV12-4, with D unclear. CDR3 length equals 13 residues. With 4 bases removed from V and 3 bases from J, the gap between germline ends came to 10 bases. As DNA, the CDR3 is TGTGCCAGCAGTTACTCGAACGGCTACGAGCAGTACTTC. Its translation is CASSYSNGYEQYF.

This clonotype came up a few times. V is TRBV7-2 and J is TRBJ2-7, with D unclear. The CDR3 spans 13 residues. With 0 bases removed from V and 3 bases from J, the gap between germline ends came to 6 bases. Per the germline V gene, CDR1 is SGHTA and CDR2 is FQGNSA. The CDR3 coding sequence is TGTGCCAGCAGCTTAGCGAAATTCTACGAGCAGTACTTC. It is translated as CASSLAKFYEQYF.

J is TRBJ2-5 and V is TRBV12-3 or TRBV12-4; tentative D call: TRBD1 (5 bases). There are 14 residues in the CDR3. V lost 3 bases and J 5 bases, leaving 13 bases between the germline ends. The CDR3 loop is CASSFGVSGETQYF. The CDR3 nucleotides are TGTGCCAGCAGTTTTGGGGTTTCAGGGGAGACCCAGTACTTC.

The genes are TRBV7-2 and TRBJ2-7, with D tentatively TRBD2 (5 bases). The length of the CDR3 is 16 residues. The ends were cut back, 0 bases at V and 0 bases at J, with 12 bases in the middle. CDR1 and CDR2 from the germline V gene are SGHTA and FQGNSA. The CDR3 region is CASSLAIRGSSYEQYF. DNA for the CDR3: TGTGCCAGCAGCTTAGCGATCCGTGGGAGCTCCTACGAGCAGTACTTC.

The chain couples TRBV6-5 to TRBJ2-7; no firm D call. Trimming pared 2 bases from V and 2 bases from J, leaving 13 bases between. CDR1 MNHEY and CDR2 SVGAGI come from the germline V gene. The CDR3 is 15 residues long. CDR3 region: CASSYVIGEAYEQYF. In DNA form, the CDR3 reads TGTGCCAGCAGTTACGTTATAGGTGAGGCCTACGAGCAGTACTTC.

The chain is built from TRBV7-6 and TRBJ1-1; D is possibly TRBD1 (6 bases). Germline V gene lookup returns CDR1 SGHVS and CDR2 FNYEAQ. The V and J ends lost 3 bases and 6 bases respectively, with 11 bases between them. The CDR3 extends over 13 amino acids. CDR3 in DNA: TGTGCCAGCAGCTTGCTCGAGGGGGCTGAAGCTTTCTTT. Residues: CASSLLEGAEAFF.

Here the CDR3 reads CATSDRQGTSGANVLTF. CDR3 coding DNA: TGTGCCACCAGTGATAGACAGGGGACCTCTGGGGCCAACGTCCTGACTTTC. The chain links TRBV24-1 to TRBJ2-6; 8 nucleotides line up with TRBD1. V lost 3 bases and J lost 0; bases outside the gene matches: 3. Per the germline V gene, CDR1 is KGHDR and CDR2 is SFDVKD. This CDR3 contains 17 residues.

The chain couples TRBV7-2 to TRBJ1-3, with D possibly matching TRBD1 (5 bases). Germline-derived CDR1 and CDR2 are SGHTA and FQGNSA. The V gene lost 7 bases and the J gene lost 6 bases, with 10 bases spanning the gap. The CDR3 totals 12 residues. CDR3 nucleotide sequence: TGTGCCAGCACCGCGGGGCAAAACACCATATATTTT. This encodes CASTAGQNTIYF.

The CDR3 protein is CSALGLSSNQPQHF. The CDR3 DNA sequence: TGCAGTGCCCTGGGACTATCTAGCAATCAGCCCCAGCATTTT. The chain employs TRBV20-1 and TRBJ1-5; D may be TRBD1 (5 bases). This CDR3 has 14 amino acids. From germline, CDR1 is DFQATT and CDR2 SNEGSKA (reference sequence). V gave up 6 bases and J gave up 0 bases, with 12 bases separating them.

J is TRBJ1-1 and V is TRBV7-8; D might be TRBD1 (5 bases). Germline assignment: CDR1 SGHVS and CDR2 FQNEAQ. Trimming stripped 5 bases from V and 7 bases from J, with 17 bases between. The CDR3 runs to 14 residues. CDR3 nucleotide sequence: TGTGCCAGCAGCCCAGGGCGGCTAGGAGGTGAAGCTTTCTTT. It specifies CASSPGRLGGEAFF.